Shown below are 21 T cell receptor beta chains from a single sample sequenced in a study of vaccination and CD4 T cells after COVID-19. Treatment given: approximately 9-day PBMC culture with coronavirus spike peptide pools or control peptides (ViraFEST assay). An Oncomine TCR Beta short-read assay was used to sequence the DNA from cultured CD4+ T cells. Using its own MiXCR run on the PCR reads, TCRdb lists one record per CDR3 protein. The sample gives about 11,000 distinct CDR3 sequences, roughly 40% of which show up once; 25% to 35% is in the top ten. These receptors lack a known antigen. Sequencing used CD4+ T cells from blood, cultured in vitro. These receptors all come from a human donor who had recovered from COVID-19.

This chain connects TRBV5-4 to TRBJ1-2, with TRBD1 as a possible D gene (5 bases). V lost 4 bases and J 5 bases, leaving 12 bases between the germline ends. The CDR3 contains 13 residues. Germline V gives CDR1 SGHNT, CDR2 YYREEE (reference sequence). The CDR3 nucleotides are TGTGCCAGCAGCCTTGACAGCCTTTATGGCTACACCTTC. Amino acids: CASSLDSLYGYTF.

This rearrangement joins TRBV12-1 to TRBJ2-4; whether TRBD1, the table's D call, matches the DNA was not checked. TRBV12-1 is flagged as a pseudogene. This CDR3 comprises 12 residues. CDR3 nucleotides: TGTGCCATCTCGACAGGGGGAAACATTCAGTACTTC. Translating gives CAISTGGNIQYF.

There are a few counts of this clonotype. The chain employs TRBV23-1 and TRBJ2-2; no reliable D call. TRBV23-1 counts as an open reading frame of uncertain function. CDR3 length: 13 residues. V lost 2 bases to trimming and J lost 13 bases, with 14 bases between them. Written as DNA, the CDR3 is TGCGCCAGCAGTCAACTAACCCAGGCCGGGCTGTTTTTT. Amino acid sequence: CASSQLTQAGLFF.

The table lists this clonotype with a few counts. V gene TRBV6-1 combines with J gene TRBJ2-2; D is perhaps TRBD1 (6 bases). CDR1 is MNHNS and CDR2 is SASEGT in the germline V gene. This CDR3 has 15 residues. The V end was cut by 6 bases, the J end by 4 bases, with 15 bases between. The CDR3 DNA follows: TGTGCCAGCAGACCGCCTCAGGGGTCCACCGGGGAGCTGTTTTTT. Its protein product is CASRPPQGSTGELFF.

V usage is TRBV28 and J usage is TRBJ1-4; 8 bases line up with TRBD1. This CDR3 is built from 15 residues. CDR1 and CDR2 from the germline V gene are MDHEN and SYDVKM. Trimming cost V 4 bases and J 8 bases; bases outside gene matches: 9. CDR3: CASSSQTGAWEKLFF. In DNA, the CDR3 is TGTGCCAGCAGTTCACAGACAGGGGCTTGGGAAAAACTGTTTTTT.

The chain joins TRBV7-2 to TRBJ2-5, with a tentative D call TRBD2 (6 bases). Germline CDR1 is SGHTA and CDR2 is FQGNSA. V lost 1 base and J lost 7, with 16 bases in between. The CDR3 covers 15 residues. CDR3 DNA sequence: TGTGCCAGCAGCTTAGAGTGGCGACCAGCGGGGACCCAGTACTTC. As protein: CASSLEWRPAGTQYF.

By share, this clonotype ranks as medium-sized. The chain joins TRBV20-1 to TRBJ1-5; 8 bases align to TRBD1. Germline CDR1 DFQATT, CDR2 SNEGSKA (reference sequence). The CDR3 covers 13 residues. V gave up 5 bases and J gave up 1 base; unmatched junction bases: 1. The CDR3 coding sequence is TGCAGTGCTCACAGGGGGAGCAATCAGCCCCAGCATTTT. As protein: CSAHRGSNQPQHF.

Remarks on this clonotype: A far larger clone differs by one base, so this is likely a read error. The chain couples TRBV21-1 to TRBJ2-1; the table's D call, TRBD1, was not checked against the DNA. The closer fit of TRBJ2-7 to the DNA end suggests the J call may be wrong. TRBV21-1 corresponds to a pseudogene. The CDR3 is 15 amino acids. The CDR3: CASSTRQGSFHEQYF. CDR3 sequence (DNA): TGTGCCAGCAGCACACGACAGGGTTCTTTCCACGAGCAGTACTTC.

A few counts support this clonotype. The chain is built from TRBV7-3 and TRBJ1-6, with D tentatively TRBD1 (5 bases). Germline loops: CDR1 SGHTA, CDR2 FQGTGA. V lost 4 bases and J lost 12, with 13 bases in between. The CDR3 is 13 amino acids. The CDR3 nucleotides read TGTGCCAGCAGCTCCGGGGCGGTACAACCCCTCCACTTT. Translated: CASSSGAVQPLHF.

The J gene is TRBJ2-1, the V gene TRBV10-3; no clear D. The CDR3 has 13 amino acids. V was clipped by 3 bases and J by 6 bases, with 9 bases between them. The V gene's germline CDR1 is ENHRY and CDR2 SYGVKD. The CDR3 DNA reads TGTGCCATCAGTGATCTAAGTTTCAATGAGCAGTTCTTC. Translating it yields CAISDLSFNEQFF.

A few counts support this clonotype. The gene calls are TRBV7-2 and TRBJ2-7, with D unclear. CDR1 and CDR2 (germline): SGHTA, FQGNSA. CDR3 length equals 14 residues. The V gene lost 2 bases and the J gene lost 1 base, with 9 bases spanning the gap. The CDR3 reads CASSLLERSYEQYF. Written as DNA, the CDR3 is TGTGCCAGCAGCTTACTAGAGAGGTCCTACGAGCAGTACTTC. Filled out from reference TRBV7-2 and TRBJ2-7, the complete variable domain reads GAGVSQSPSNKVTEKGKDVELRCDPISGHTALYWYRQSLGQGLEFLIYFQGNSAPDKSGLPSDRFSAERTGGSVSTLTIQRTQQEDSAVYLCASSLLERSYEQYFGPGTRLTVT.

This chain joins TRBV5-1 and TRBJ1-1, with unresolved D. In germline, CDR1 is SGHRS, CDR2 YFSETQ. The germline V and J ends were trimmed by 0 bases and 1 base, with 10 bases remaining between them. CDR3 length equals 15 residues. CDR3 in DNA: TGCGCCAGCAGCTTGGATCCAGCGAAGAACACTGAAGCTTTCTTT. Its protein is CASSLDPAKNTEAFF.

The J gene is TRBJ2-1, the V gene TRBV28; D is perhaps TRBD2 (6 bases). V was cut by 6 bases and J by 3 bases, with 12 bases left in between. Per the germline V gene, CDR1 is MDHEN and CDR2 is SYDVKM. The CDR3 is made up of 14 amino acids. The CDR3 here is CASRGGGLYNEQFF. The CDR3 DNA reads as TGTGCCAGCAGGGGGGGAGGTCTCTACAATGAGCAGTTCTTC.

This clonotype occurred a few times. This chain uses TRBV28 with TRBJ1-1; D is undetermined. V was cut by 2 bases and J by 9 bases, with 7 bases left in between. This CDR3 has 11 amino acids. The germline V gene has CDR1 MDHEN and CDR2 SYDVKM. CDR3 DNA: TGTGCCAGCAGTTTAAGTTCACAAGCTTTCTTT. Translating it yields CASSLSSQAFF.

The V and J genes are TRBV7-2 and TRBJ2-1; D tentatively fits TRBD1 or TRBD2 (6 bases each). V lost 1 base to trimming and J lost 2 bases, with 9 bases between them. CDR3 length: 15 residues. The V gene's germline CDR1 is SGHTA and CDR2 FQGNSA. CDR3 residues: CASSLERGPYNEQFF. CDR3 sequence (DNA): TGTGCCAGCAGCTTAGAACGGGGGCCCTACAATGAGCAGTTCTTC.

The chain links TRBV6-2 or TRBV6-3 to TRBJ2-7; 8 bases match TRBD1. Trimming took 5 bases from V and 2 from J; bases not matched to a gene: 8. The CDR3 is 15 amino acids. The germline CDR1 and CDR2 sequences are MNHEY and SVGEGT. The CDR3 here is CASSETGTGAYEQYF. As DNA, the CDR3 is TGTGCCAGCAGTGAAACCGGGACAGGAGCCTACGAGCAGTACTTC.

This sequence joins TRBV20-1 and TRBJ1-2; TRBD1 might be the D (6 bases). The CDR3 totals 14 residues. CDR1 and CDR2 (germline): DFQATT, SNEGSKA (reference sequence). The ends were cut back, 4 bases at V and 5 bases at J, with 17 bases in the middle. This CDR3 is CSATGGGVRYGYTF. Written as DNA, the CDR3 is TGCAGTGCTACGGGAGGGGGGGTCCGGTATGGCTACACCTTC.

The DNA of the CDR3 is TGTGCCAGCAGTCCCACAGGGACAAAGGACTACGAGCAGTACTTC. Translating it yields CASSPTGTKDYEQYF. This sequence joins TRBV27 and TRBJ2-7, with TRBD1 as a possible D gene (6 bases). This CDR3 is 15 amino acids long. Per the germline V gene, CDR1 is MNHEY and CDR2 is SMNVEV (reference sequence). V was trimmed by 5 bases and J by 3 bases, leaving 17 bases between them.

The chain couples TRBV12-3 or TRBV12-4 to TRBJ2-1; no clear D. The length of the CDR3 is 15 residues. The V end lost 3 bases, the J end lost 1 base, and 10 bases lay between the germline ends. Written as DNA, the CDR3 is TGTGCCAGCAGTTTCCGTGGGAATTCCTACAATGAGCAGTTCTTC. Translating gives CASSFRGNSYNEQFF.

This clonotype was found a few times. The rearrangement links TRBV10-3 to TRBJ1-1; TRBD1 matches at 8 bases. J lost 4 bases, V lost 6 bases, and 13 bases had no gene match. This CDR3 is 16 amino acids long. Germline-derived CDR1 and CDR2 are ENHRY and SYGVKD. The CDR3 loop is CAISLTAGGKGTEAFF. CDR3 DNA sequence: TGTGCCATCAGCTTAACGGCAGGGGGCAAAGGCACTGAAGCTTTCTTT.

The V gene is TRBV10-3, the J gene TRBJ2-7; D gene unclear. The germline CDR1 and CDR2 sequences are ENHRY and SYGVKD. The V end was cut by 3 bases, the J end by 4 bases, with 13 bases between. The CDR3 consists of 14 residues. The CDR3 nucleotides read TGTGCCATCAGTGATAGAGCCGAGCCGTACGAGCAGTACTTC. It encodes CAISDRAEPYEQYF.